These 28 T cell receptor beta chains were sequenced from one sample in a study of shared clonotypes between healthy human individuals. The method was immunoSEQ multiplex PCR; TCRdb's version includes in-frame clones alone and lacks a portion of them. The table shows around 1.4 million clones, with about 98.5% occurring only once. Sequencing was performed on naive CD4+ T cells sorted from blood. Subset indicated: CD45RA+ positively selected. These receptors were taken from a man aged 30 to 45 in good health.

The chain links TRBV18 to TRBJ2-7, with D possibly matching TRBD2 (5 bases). The CDR3 totals 14 residues. With 0 bases removed from V and 7 bases from J, the gap between germline ends came to 13 bases. CDR1 and CDR2 from the germline V gene are KGHSH and LQKENI. The CDR3 loop reads CASSPPNEPGEQYF. The CDR3 bases are TGTGCCAGCTCACCACCTAACGAACCGGGGGAGCAGTACTTC.

J is TRBJ2-7 and V is TRBV6-6; no firm D call. The length of the CDR3 is 15 residues. The V end was cut by 10 bases, the J end by 0 bases, with 19 bases between. CDR1 MNHNY and CDR2 SVGAGI come from the germline V gene (reference sequence). This chain's CDR3 is CATTVGRASSYEQYF. DNA of the CDR3: TGTGCCACCACCGTAGGGCGTGCTAGCTCCTACGAGCAGTACTTC.

The count of this clone is one. The same CDR3 is also encoded by other DNA sequences in this sample. This chain connects TRBV11-2 to TRBJ2-1, with 13 bases fitting TRBD2. The trim removed 4 bases at V and 4 bases at J, leaving 4 bases unmatched. CDR1 is SGHAT and CDR2 is FQNNGV in the germline V gene. The CDR3 contains 16 residues. This chain's CDR3 is CASSSLAGGPYNEQFF. The CDR3 region has the DNA TGTGCCAGCAGCTCACTAGCGGGAGGGCCTTACAATGAGCAGTTCTTC. Looking up the rest from reference TRBV11-2 and TRBJ2-1 gives the full variable domain: EAGVAQSPRYKIIEKRQSVAFWCNPISGHATLYWYQQILGQGPKLLIQFQNNGVVDDSQLPKDRFSAERLKGVDSTLKIQPAKLEDSAVYLCASSSLAGGPYNEQFFGPGTRLTVL.

A word on this clone: The same CDR3 is also encoded by other DNA sequences in this sample. The chain combines TRBV5-1 with TRBJ1-1; D is uncertain. The CDR3 sequence is 11 residues long. Germline CDR1 SGHRS, CDR2 YFSETQ. Trimming stripped 2 bases from V and 4 bases from J, with 3 bases between. CDR3 sequence reads: CASSLGTEAFF. As DNA, the CDR3 is TGCGCCAGCAGCTTAGGCACTGAAGCTTTCTTT.

This sequence joins TRBV18 and TRBJ2-1; 10 bases align to TRBD1. Trimming cost V 6 bases and J 2 bases; bases outside gene matches: 7. The CDR3 runs to 16 residues. The germline V gene encodes CDR1 KGHSH and CDR2 LQKENI. In DNA form, the CDR3 reads TGTGCCAGCTCGCTCGGGACAGGGGTAACCTACAATGAGCAGTTCTTC. It is translated as CASSLGTGVTYNEQFF.

This clone was seen just once. This rearrangement joins TRBV28 to TRBJ2-7; a weak D match, TRBD1 (6 bases). The ends were cut back, 6 bases at V and 6 bases at J, with 24 bases in the middle. CDR1 and CDR2 from the germline V gene are MDHEN and SYDVKM. The CDR3 sequence is 16 residues long. The CDR3 DNA is TGTGCCAGCAGGACCCAGTTTAGGGGGACCCGAAGCGAGCAGTACTTC. As protein: CASRTQFRGTRSEQYF.

This clone was observed once. The chain recombines TRBV12-5 with TRBJ2-5; D call uncertain. The V end lost 4 bases, the J end lost 0 bases, and 3 bases lay between the germline ends. The CDR3 loop spans 12 amino acids. Germline V gene data show CDR1 as LGHNT and CDR2 as FRNRAP. The CDR3 bases are TGTGCTAGTGGTTCGAACCAAGAGACCCAGTACTTC. Translation gives CASGSNQETQYF. Full variable domain (missing parts from reference TRBV12-5 and TRBJ2-5): DARVTQTPRHKVTEMGQEVTMRCQPILGHNTVFWYRQTMMQGLELLAYFRNRAPLDDSGMPKDRFSAEMPDATLATLKIQPSEPRDSAVYFCASGSNQETQYFGPGTRLLVL.

The chain uses TRBV7-9 and TRBJ2-3; D uncertain. CDR1 SEHNR and CDR2 FQNEAQ come from the germline V gene (reference sequence). V dropped 1 base and J dropped 3 bases, with 17 bases sitting between them. The CDR3 covers 17 residues. The CDR3 nucleotides are TGTGCCAGCAGCTTAGGGTTGGTGGGAAGCCTTACAGATACGCAGTATTTT. This sequence encodes CASSLGLVGSLTDTQYF. The entire variable domain, with the rest obtained from reference TRBV7-9 and TRBJ2-3, is as follows: DTGVSQNPRHKITKRGQNVTFRCDPISEHNRLYWYRQTLGQGPEFLTYFQNEAQLEKSRLLSDRFSAERPKGSFSTLEIQRTEQGDSAMYLCASSLGLVGSLTDTQYFGPGTRLTVL.

The chain carries TRBV27 and TRBJ2-2; 8 nucleotides line up with TRBD1. Germline values: CDR1 MNHEY, CDR2 SMNVEV (reference sequence). Trimming took 3 bases from V and 5 from J; bases not matched to a gene: 14. The CDR3 is 18 amino acids. The CDR3 region is CASSFSQAGQGATGELFF. CDR3 in DNA: TGTGCCAGCAGTTTCTCCCAGGCTGGGCAGGGGGCGACCGGGGAGCTGTTTTTT.

The gene calls are TRBV9 and TRBJ2-3; TRBD1 agrees at 8 bases. CDR3 size: 18 residues. Germline assignment: CDR1 SGDLS and CDR2 YYNGEE. V shed 0 bases, J shed 4 bases, and the junction held 13 bases outside the gene matches. CDR3 sequence reads: CASSVDGRGHKPPDTQYF. The DNA of the CDR3 is TGTGCCAGCAGCGTAGATGGCAGGGGGCACAAACCGCCAGATACGCAGTATTTT.

This chain joins TRBV18 and TRBJ2-5; TRBD2 matches at 10 bases. The CDR3 contains 16 residues. Germline V CDR1 and CDR2: KGHSH, LQKENI. With V trimmed by 5 bases and J by 5 bases, 11 bases remained unmatched. CDR3 loop: CASSGLAALSGETQYF. CDR3 nucleotides: TGTGCCAGCTCAGGACTAGCGGCGCTATCCGGGGAGACCCAGTACTTC.

This rearrangement joins TRBV18 to TRBJ1-5; D gene unclear. Trimming took off 5 bases at V and 0 bases at J, with 8 bases between the two ends. Germline-derived CDR1 and CDR2 are KGHSH and LQKENI. There are 14 residues in the CDR3. CDR3 protein: CASSSWGSNQPQHF. The CDR3 DNA reads TGTGCCAGCTCAAGCTGGGGTAGCAATCAGCCCCAGCATTTT. Supplemented by reference TRBV18 and TRBJ1-5, the full variable domain reads NAGVMQNPRHLVRRRGQEARLRCSPMKGHSHVYWYRQLPEEGLKFMVYLQKENIIDESGMPKERFSAEFPKEGPSILRIQQVVRGDSAAYFCASSSWGSNQPQHFGDGTRLSIL.

The chain uses TRBV5-1 and TRBJ1-2; the D gene is possibly TRBD1 (5 bases). Germline lookup yields CDR1 SGHRS and CDR2 YFSETQ. With 2 bases removed from V and 6 bases from J, the gap between germline ends came to 11 bases. The CDR3 covers 13 residues. This CDR3 reads CASSFEGVNGYTF. The CDR3 bases are TGCGCCAGCAGCTTTGAAGGGGTTAATGGCTACACCTTC.

The chain uses TRBV11-2 and TRBJ1-1; D is undetermined. The CDR3 consists of 15 residues. The V and J ends lost 5 bases and 2 bases respectively, with 15 bases between them. CDR1 is SGHAT and CDR2 is FQNNGV in the germline V gene. The CDR3, as DNA: TGTGCCAGCAGCCCGATAAAGGGCGTCAACACTGAAGCTTTCTTT. Protein sequence: CASSPIKGVNTEAFF.

This clone came up once. The chain uses TRBV19 and TRBJ1-2, with D tentatively TRBD1 (5 bases). CDR3 length equals 13 residues. V shed 9 bases and J shed 8 bases, with 19 bases lying between them. The germline gives CDR1 LNHDA, CDR2 SQIVND (reference sequence). The chain's CDR3 is CASQERIWGGYTF. CDR3 bases: TGTGCCAGCCAAGAAAGAATATGGGGCGGCTACACCTTC. Combining the CDR3 with reference TRBV19 and TRBJ1-2 gives the whole variable domain DGGITQSPKYLFRKEGQNVTLSCEQNLNHDAMYWYRQDPGQGLRLIYYSQIVNDFQKGDIAEGYSVSREKKESFPLTVTSAQKNPTAFYLCASQERIWGGYTFGSGTRLTVV.

The chain combines TRBV5-1 with TRBJ1-3; D is perhaps TRBD1 (6 bases). V was cut by 1 base and J by 0 bases, with 11 bases left in between. The CDR3 extends over 16 amino acids. The germline V gene encodes CDR1 SGHRS and CDR2 YFSETQ. CDR3 in DNA: TGCGCCAGCAGCTTGTGGCAGGGGAGCTCTGGAAACACCATATATTTT. Its protein product is CASSLWQGSSGNTIYF.

For this clone: The sample carries other DNA sequences with the same CDR3. This sequence joins TRBV18 and TRBJ2-5; 7 nucleotides agree with TRBD1. This CDR3 has 13 residues. CDR1 KGHSH and CDR2 LQKENI come from the germline V gene. The V gene end was trimmed by 5 bases and the J gene end by 0 bases; junction bases not matched to a gene: 0. In DNA, the CDR3 is TGTGCCAGCTCAGGGACAGACCAAGAGACCCAGTACTTC. Its translation is CASSGTDQETQYF.

The genes are TRBV7-6 and TRBJ2-7; 7 nucleotides agree with TRBD2. CDR3 length equals 19 residues. CDR1 SGHVS and CDR2 FNYEAQ come from the germline V gene. J gave up 2 bases and V 2 bases, and 18 bases lay outside the gene matches. CDR3 sequence: CASSLIGSGSASGTYEQYF. The CDR3 nucleotides are TGTGCCAGCAGCTTAATTGGCAGTGGCAGCGCTAGCGGCACCTACGAGCAGTACTTC.

The CDR3 protein is CASSLADREATEAFF. The CDR3 DNA follows: TGCGCCAGCAGCTTGGCTGACAGGGAGGCCACTGAAGCTTTCTTT. This chain joins TRBV5-1 and TRBJ1-1; 7 bases are a match to TRBD1. This CDR3 has 15 amino acids. J gave up 4 bases and V 0 bases, and 6 bases lay outside the gene matches. The germline CDR1 and CDR2 sequences are SGHRS and YFSETQ. Drawing the rest from reference TRBV5-1 and TRBJ1-1, the complete variable domain is KAGVTQTPRYLIKTRGQQVTLSCSPISGHRSVSWYQQTPGQGLQFLFEYFSETQRNKGNFPGRFSGRQFSNSRSEMNVSTLELGDSALYLCASSLADREATEAFFGQGTRLTVV.

The chain recombines TRBV9 with TRBJ2-3; no clear D. This CDR3 spans 15 amino acids. Between the trimmed V and J ends, which lost 0 bases and 7 bases, there was a span of 15 bases. Looked up from germline, CDR1 is SGDLS and CDR2 is YYNGEE. The CDR3 DNA reads TGTGCCAGCAGCGTAGAAGTAGAGGCCTGGCATACGCAGTATTTT. Its protein product is CASSVEVEAWHTQYF.

The chain links TRBV28 to TRBJ1-4; tentatively, D is TRBD1 (5 bases). The V gene's germline CDR1 is MDHEN and CDR2 SYDVKM. V shed 7 bases and J shed 0 bases, with 18 bases lying between them. CDR3 length: 17 amino acids. The DNA of the CDR3 is TGTGCCAGCACCGCGGACAAGGGAGCATCAACTAATGAAAAACTGTTTTTT. It translates to CASTADKGASTNEKLFF. The full variable domain, in which reference TRBV28 and TRBJ1-4 provide the parts outside the CDR3, is DVKVTQSSRYLVKRTGEKVFLECVQDMDHENMFWYRQDPGLGLRLIYFSYDVKMKEKGDIPEGYSVSREKKERFSLILESASTNQTSMYLCASTADKGASTNEKLFFGSGTQLSVL.

In regard to this clone: Sequence at one end of the junction differs from germline and may be a read error. This same CDR3 is encoded by further DNA sequences in the sample. The chain uses TRBV18 and TRBJ2-3, with D uncertain. The CDR3 loop spans 13 amino acids. Germline V gives CDR1 KGHSH, CDR2 LQKENI. CDR3 sequence (DNA): TGTGCCAGCTCCCCACCGGGCACAGATACGCAGTATTTT. Protein product: CASSPPGTDTQYF.

V is TRBV19 and J is TRBJ2-7, with D possibly matching TRBD2 (6 bases). Germline lookup yields CDR1 LNHDA and CDR2 SQIVND (reference sequence). V lost 4 bases and J 9 bases, leaving 16 bases between the germline ends. The CDR3 has 13 amino acids. CDR3 nucleotide sequence: TGTGCCAGTAGTACCCCTGGAGGGTTGGCGCAGTACTTC. Translated, it gives CASSTPGGLAQYF.

This rearrangement joins TRBV29-1 to TRBJ2-1, with 13 bases fitting TRBD2. The CDR3 runs 15 residues. Trimming cost V 7 bases and J 6 bases; bases outside gene matches: 9. Germline CDR1 is SQVTM and CDR2 is ANQGSEA. The DNA for the CDR3 is TGCAGCGGAGCGCGCGGGACTAGCGGGACCAATGAGCAGTTCTTC. It yields the protein CSGARGTSGTNEQFF.

V is TRBV29-1 and J is TRBJ2-1; D is possibly TRBD2 (5 bases). Trimming removed 1 base at V and 7 bases at J, with 11 bases between. The CDR3 extends over 13 amino acids. The germline V gene encodes CDR1 SQVTM and CDR2 ANQGSEA. The DNA for the CDR3 is TGCAGCGTTGAAGGGGCTGGCGGGAATGAGCAGTTCTTC. This sequence encodes CSVEGAGGNEQFF.

CDR3 in amino acids: CASTTSWSLGEQYF. The CDR3, as DNA: TGCGCCAGCACCACCAGCTGGAGCCTGGGAGAGCAGTACTTC. V usage is TRBV5-1 and J usage is TRBJ2-7; D not certain. The V and J ends lost 6 bases and 7 bases respectively, with 20 bases between them. This CDR3 has 14 amino acids. CDR1 is SGHRS and CDR2 is YFSETQ in the germline V gene.

The rearrangement joins TRBV9 to TRBJ1-4, with 9 bases fitting TRBD1. This CDR3 spans 14 amino acids. After removal of 6 bases from V and 6 bases from J, the junction contained 6 bases not matched to a gene. Looked up from germline, CDR1 is SGDLS and CDR2 is YYNGEE. The CDR3 loop reads CASTKTGGDEKLFF. For the CDR3, the DNA is TGTGCCAGCACCAAGACAGGGGGTGATGAAAAACTGTTTTTT.

The genes are TRBV5-1 and TRBJ2-7, with a weak D call TRBD2 (5 bases). Trimming took 3 bases from V and 5 from J, leaving 12 bases between them. The CDR3 is made up of 13 amino acids. CDR1 and CDR2 (germline): SGHRS, YFSETQ. The CDR3 region is CASSWLAHDEQYF. CDR3 DNA: TGCGCCAGCAGCTGGCTAGCACACGACGAGCAGTACTTC.